This T cell receptor (beta chain) is from a study of CD4 T cells in relation to SARS-CoV-2 and coronaviruses (dated by TCRdb to the early 2020s). Study-wide context: The ViraFEST assay cultured PBMCs with antigen for more than eight days, then sequenced TCR beta CDR3s to find antigen-specific clonal expansions. HLA restriction was mapped for shared crossreactive spike epitopes using patient-derived lymphoblastoid cell lines. Samples from a few pre-COVID donors and the naive versus memory experiments were sequenced with the Adaptive Biotechnologies TCR-sequencing kit; other data were Illumina-based. Among the roughly twelve convalescent patients, 8 males and 4 females were included, and two of the subjects were Hispanic. A different, Illumina-based TCR-beta assay was used to sequence expansion assays from other donors in the study. At the level of individual TCR clonotypes, the study evaluated whether memory CD4+ T cells crossreact between the spike proteins of SARS-CoV-2 and those of common cold coronaviruses. Across all 12 patients in the full convalescent cohort, ages ranged from 21 to 72 years, with a median of 38.

Survey-level immunoSEQ TCR-beta sequencing was performed on DNA from CEF-cultured naive and memory CD4+ T cells. Per the authors' processing: During preprocessing, nonproductive sequences were removed, as were CDR3s that did not start with C, did not end with F or W, or were shorter than 7 amino acids. Antigen-specific clonotypes were called with the MANAFEST web app, based on expansion relative to reference and other culture wells. A clone counted as positive if significantly expanded in 2 of 3 replicate wells versus the reference culture at FDR below 0.05. Positive clones also required significant expansion versus all other tandem wells and an odds ratio above 5. Cultured and uncultured naive and memory CD4+ repertoires were searched for CDR3s previously identified as spike- and CEF-reactive. CDR3 homology was measured as pairwise Levenshtein distance, computed with the stringdist R package after trimming three terminal residues from each end. The clones in this table, taken by TCRdb from immuneACCESS, are in-frame only. Not every clone is retained; where verified, under half of the shortfall comes from an unresolved V gene, and the cause of the rest is unknown. V and J calls and clone size are as listed in that table; D and trimming were resolved from the DNA. For this sample there are 35,000 to 40,000 clones; roughly 84% appear just once. The ten most abundant clones make up approximately 4.5% of the sample.

Overall study results and their limits: Small numbers of patients and of tested TCRs limited the study. Compared with monoreactive clones, crossreactive clones had significantly weaker SARS-CoV-2-driven expansion, a result consistent with antigenic imprinting. Approximately 61% of donors had memory CD4+ clonotypes that crossrecognized SARS-CoV-2 and at least one common cold coronavirus spike. Crossreactivity analysis centred on spike protein, so crossreactivity against other viral proteins was not assessed. Sequencing of naive versus memory cells indicated that the assay detects memory recall responses, not primary responses primed during culture. Because no donor provided both pre-pandemic and post-infection samples, tracing the source of pre-existing responses was limited.

This clone appeared once. This clone's antigen is unknown. The sample holds no much larger clone one base away, and base qualities are not on file. The cysteine opens and the phenylalanine closes a CDR3 of 17 amino acids. CDR3 DNA is the only sequence kept; it has 51 bases, read in frame from the first base. From the germline V gene (reference sequence), CDR1 is SEHNR and CDR2 is FQNEAQ. The trim is 3 bases for V and 2 bases for J, with a gap of 14 bases between the germline ends. Naive and memory CD4+ T cells were separated from cryopreserved PBMCs by first enriching for CD4 and then performing EasySep naive CD4+ T cell enrichment. For about eleven days, sorted naive or memory CD4+ T cells (about 9.5 x 10^4) were cultured at a 1:1 ratio with T cell-depleted PBMCs and CEF peptides. In general, triplicate replicate wells were used for every peptide culture condition. Ficoll-Paque PLUS gradient centrifugation was used to isolate PBMCs from leukapheresis product or whole blood. PBMCs were either cryopreserved at -140°C or used fresh in the expansion assay. The QIAamp Micro DNA Kit was used to extract genomic DNA from the CD4+ T cells.

This receptor was identified in an adult with COVID-19. What was sequenced was naive CD4+ T cells from PBMCs, cultured in vitro. The cell subset or site label here, explained by the study, means: naive CD4+ T cells isolated by negative enrichment. The sequence links TRBV7-9 to TRBJ1-6, and TRBD1 may be the D gene, going by 6 matching bases. The CDR3 region reads CASSFTTGNAYNSPLHF. The nucleotide sequence reads TGTGCCAGCAGCTTTACAACAGGGAACGCCTATAATTCACCCCTCCACTTT.